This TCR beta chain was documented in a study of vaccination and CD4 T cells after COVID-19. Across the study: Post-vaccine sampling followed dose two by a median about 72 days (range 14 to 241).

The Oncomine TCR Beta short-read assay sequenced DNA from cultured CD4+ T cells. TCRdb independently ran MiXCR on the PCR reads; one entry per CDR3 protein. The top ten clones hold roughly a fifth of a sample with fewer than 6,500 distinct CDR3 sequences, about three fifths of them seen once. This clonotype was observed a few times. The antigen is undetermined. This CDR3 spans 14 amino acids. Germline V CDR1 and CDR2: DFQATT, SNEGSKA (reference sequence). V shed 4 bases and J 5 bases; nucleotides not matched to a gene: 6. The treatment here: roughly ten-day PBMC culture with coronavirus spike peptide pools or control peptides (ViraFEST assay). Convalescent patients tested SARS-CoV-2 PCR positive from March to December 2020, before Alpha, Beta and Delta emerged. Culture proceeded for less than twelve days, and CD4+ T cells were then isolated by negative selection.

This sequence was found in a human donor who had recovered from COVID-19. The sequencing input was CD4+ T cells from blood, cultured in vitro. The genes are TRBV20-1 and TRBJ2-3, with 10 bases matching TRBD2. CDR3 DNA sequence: TGCAGTGCTAACCCGGGACTAGCGATAGATACGCAGTATTTT. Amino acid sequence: CSANPGLAIDTQYF.